Each of the 11 T cell receptor beta chains below was sequenced from the same sample in a study of blood T cell repertoires in COVID-19. Only in-frame clones appear in the TCRdb table, and some are missing; sequencing was by immunoSEQ multiplex PCR. The data hold approximately 140,000 clones, with approximately 90% observed a single time. Sequences were obtained from PBMCs or T cells enriched from blood (not recorded which). All receptors derive from a woman aged 40 to 55 who had been exposed to COVID-19.

The J gene is TRBJ1-2, the V gene TRBV7-9, with a weak D call TRBD1 (5 bases). V gave up 1 base and J gave up 7 bases, with 10 bases separating them. CDR3 length: 13 residues. Germline V gene sequence: CDR1 SEHNR, CDR2 FQNEAQ (reference sequence). The CDR3 here is CASSLDRLGGYTF. For the CDR3, the DNA is TGTGCCAGCAGCTTAGACAGGTTGGGTGGCTACACCTTC.

The gene calls are TRBV20-1 and TRBJ1-1; unclear D gene. Deletions cut 4 bases from V and 7 bases from J, with 10 bases between. Germline CDR1 is DFQATT and CDR2 is SNEGSKA (reference sequence). CDR3 size: 11 residues. The CDR3 DNA reads as TGCAGTGCTATCCCCCAACTTGAAGCTTTCTTT. It is translated as CSAIPQLEAFF.

The gene calls are TRBV6-5 and TRBJ2-3, with D possibly TRBD2 on 6 matching bases. The V and J ends lost 4 bases and 5 bases respectively, with 10 bases between them. Per germline, CDR1 MNHEY and CDR2 SVGAGI. The CDR3 has 13 amino acids. The CDR3, as DNA: TGTGCCAGCAGTTCGGACGGGGGAGATACGCAGTATTTT. Its protein product is CASSSDGGDTQYF.

V gene TRBV19 combines with J gene TRBJ1-3; the match to TRBD1 covers 7 bases. The CDR3 has 16 residues. The junction had 10 bases not matched to a gene; V was cut back by 5 bases and J by 3 bases. Germline CDR1 LNHDA, CDR2 SQIVND (reference sequence). CDR3 in amino acids: CASSRGQAIDGNTIYF. The CDR3 bases are TGTGCCAGTAGTCGAGGACAGGCCATCGATGGAAACACCATATATTTT. Full variable domain (missing parts from reference TRBV19 and TRBJ1-3): DGGITQSPKYLFRKEGQNVTLSCEQNLNHDAMYWYRQDPGQGLRLIYYSQIVNDFQKGDIAEGYSVSREKKESFPLTVTSAQKNPTAFYLCASSRGQAIDGNTIYFGEGSWLTVV.

This chain joins TRBV5-1 and TRBJ2-7, with no clear D. The CDR3 is 13 residues long. V was clipped by 3 bases and J by 5 bases, with 12 bases between them. Germline V lookup: CDR1 SGHRS, CDR2 YFSETQ. CDR3: CASSSPGKNEQYF. The CDR3 DNA is TGCGCCAGCAGCTCTCCGGGTAAGAACGAGCAGTACTTC.

J is TRBJ2-1 and V is TRBV7-9, with 9 bases lining up with TRBD1. V shed 10 bases, J shed 8 bases, and the junction held 12 bases outside the gene matches. The CDR3 has 14 residues. CDR1 SEHNR and CDR2 FQNEAQ come from the germline V gene (reference sequence). The CDR3 sequence is CAINRDRVGDEQFF. The CDR3 DNA is TGTGCCATTAACCGGGACAGGGTTGGCGATGAGCAGTTCTTC.

The V call is TRBV7-8, the J call TRBJ1-1; D is unresolved. Looked up from germline, CDR1 is SGHVS and CDR2 is FQNEAQ. The CDR3 consists of 14 residues. Trimming removed 2 bases at V and 0 bases at J, with 7 bases between. The CDR3 DNA reads as TGTGCCAGCAGCTTAACAGAATTGAACACTGAAGCTTTCTTT. Translation gives CASSLTELNTEAFF.

V usage is TRBV12-3 or TRBV12-4 and J usage is TRBJ1-1; D unresolved. Trimming removed 3 bases at V and 0 bases at J, with 5 bases between. The CDR3 is 13 residues long. The CDR3 is CASSFYMNTEAFF. CDR3 DNA sequence: TGTGCCAGCAGTTTCTATATGAACACTGAAGCTTTCTTT.

The chain links TRBV6-6 to TRBJ1-4, with D possibly TRBD1 on 6 matching bases. Germline V CDR1 and CDR2: MNHNY, SVGAGI (reference sequence). This CDR3 has 13 amino acids. The V end lost 5 bases, the J end lost 7 bases, and 11 bases lay between the germline ends. The CDR3 DNA is TGTGCCAGCAGTGACAGGCAGGGTGAAAAACTGTTTTTT. It specifies CASSDRQGEKLFF.

This chain uses TRBV25-1 with TRBJ2-3, with TRBD2 as a possible D gene (6 bases). The germline gives CDR1 MGHDK, CDR2 SYGVNS. This CDR3 has 15 amino acids. The V and J ends lost 4 bases and 6 bases respectively, with 17 bases between them. CDR3 loop: CASSVLADLRDTQYF. The DNA of the CDR3 is TGTGCCAGCAGTGTCTTAGCGGACCTGAGGGATACGCAGTATTTT.

V and J are TRBV10-3 and TRBJ2-7, with 7 bases identical to TRBD1. The CDR3 totals 14 residues. Germline CDR1 and CDR2: ENHRY and SYGVKD. Trimming took 3 bases from V and 7 from J; bases not matched to a gene: 9. CDR3: CAISDGTDWSEQYF. As DNA, the CDR3 is TGTGCCATCAGTGATGGGACAGACTGGTCGGAGCAGTACTTC.